These 5 T cell receptor beta chains originate from one sample sequenced in a study of identical twins. TCRdb processed the 5' RACE reads anew with MiXCR; each CDR3 protein has one entry. The sample lists about 890,000 distinct CDR3 sequences, roughly an eighth occurring once. The same sample was also used in a study of yellow fever vaccine responses in identical twins.

The sample was PBMCs. These receptors came from a woman aged 18-29 years in good health.

The chain uses TRBV4-1 and TRBJ1-4; D is undetermined. The CDR3 is 15 amino acids. The germline V and J ends were trimmed by 0 bases and 8 bases, with 13 bases remaining between them. Germline V CDR1 and CDR2: MGHRA, YSYEKL. Written as DNA, the CDR3 is TGCGCCAGCAGCCAAGATGAGGGAGTTCAGGAAAAACTGTTTTTT. Protein product: CASSQDEGVQEKLFF.

This clonotype has just a few counts. The genes are TRBV20-1 and TRBJ1-1; weak D call: TRBD1 (5 bases). Trimming stripped 0 bases from V and 6 bases from J, with 14 bases between. This CDR3 has 14 amino acids. CDR1 DFQATT and CDR2 SNEGSKA come from the germline V gene (reference sequence). The DNA for the CDR3 is TGCAGTGCTAGAGATCCGGACACGAGGGCTGAAGCTTTCTTT. Translation gives CSARDPDTRAEAFF.

This clonotype was seen more than once but under ten times. V usage is TRBV20-1 and J usage is TRBJ2-1, with 9 positions matching TRBD1. Germline V gene data show CDR1 as DFQATT and CDR2 as SNEGSKA (reference sequence). The CDR3 length is 13 residues. The CDR3 reads CSARTGEYNEQFF. DNA of the CDR3: TGCAGCGCGCGGACAGGGGAGTACAATGAGCAGTTCTTC.

The genes are TRBV6-5 and TRBJ2-5, with 10 bases fitting TRBD2. J gave up 3 bases and V 4 bases, and 8 bases lay outside the gene matches. The CDR3 spans 16 residues. Germline V gene lookup returns CDR1 MNHEY and CDR2 SVGAGI. The CDR3 bases are TGTGCCAGCAGTTTCTTACTAGCGGGGAAAAAAGAGACCCAGTACTTC. Translating it yields CASSFLLAGKKETQYF.

This clonotype appeared a few times. J is TRBJ2-1 and V is TRBV20-1; D uncertain. This CDR3 has 13 amino acids. CDR1 and CDR2 from the germline V gene are DFQATT and SNEGSKA (reference sequence). As DNA, the CDR3 is TGCAGCGTGGGGTGGGTCTCCTACAATGAGCAGTTCTTC. Its protein is CSVGWVSYNEQFF.